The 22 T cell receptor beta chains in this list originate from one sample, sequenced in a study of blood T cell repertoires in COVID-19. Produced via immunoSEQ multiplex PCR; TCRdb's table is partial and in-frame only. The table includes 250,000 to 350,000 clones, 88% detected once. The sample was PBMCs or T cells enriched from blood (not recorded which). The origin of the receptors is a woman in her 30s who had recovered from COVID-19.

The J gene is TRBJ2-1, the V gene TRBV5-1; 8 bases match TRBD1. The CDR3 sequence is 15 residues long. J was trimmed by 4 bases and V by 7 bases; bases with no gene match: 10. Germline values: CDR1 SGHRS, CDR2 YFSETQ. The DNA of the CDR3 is TGCGCCAGCGTTACCGGGACAGGCTTATACAATGAGCAGTTCTTC. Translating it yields CASVTGTGLYNEQFF. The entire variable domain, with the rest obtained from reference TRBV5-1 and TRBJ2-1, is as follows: KAGVTQTPRYLIKTRGQQVTLSCSPISGHRSVSWYQQTPGQGLQFLFEYFSETQRNKGNFPGRFSGRQFSNSRSEMNVSTLELGDSALYLCASVTGTGLYNEQFFGPGTRLTVL.

This chain's CDR3 is CASSFGGRGGYTF. In DNA form, the CDR3 reads TGTGCCAGCAGTTTTGGAGGTCGGGGTGGCTACACCTTC. V gene TRBV12-3 or TRBV12-4 combines with J gene TRBJ1-2; D is undetermined. This CDR3 has 13 residues. V was shortened by 3 bases and J by 7 bases, with 12 bases between the two germline ends.

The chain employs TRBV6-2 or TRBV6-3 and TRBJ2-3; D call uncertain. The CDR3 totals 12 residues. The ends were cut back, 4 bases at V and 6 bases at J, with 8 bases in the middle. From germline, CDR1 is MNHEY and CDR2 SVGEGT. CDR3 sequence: CASSSPPDTQYF. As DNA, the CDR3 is TGTGCCAGCAGTTCCCCTCCCGATACGCAGTATTTT.

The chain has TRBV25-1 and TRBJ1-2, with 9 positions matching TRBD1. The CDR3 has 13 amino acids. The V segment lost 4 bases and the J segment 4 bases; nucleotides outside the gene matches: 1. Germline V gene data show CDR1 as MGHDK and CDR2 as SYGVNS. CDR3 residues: CASSAGQGYGYTF. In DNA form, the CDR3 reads TGTGCCAGCAGTGCGGGACAGGGCTATGGCTACACCTTC.

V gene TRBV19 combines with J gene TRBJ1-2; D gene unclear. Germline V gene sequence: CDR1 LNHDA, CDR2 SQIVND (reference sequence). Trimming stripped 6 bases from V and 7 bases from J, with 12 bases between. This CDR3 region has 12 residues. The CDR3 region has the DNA TGTGCCAGTAGCCGGGAGCTCCTTGGCTACACCTTC. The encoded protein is CASSRELLGYTF.

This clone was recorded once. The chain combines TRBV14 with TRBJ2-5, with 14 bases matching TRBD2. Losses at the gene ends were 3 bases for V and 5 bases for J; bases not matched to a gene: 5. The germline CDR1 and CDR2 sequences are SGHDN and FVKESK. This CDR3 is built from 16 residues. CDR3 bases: TGTGCCAGCAGCCAGGGACTAGCGGGAGTTGGGGAGACCCAGTACTTC. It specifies CASSQGLAGVGETQYF. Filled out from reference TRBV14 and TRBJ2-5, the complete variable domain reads EAGVTQFPSHSVIEKGQTVTLRCDPISGHDNLYWYRRVMGKEIKFLLHFVKESKQDESGMPNNRFLAERTGGTYSTLKVQPAELEDSGVYFCASSQGLAGVGETQYFGPGTRLLVL.

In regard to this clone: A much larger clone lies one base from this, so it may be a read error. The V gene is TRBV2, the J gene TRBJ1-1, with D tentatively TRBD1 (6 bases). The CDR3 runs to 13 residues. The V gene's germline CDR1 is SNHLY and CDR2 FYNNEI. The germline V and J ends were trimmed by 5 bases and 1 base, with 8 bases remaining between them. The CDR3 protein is CASSLQGNTEAFF. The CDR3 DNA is TGTGCCAGCAGTCTACAGGGGAACACTGAAGCTTTCTTT.

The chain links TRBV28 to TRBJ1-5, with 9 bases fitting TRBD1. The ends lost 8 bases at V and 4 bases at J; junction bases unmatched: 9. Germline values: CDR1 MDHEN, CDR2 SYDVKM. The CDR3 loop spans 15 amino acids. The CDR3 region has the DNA TGTGCCAGCGTTTCTGGGACAGGGCTGAATCAGCCCCAGCATTTT. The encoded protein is CASVSGTGLNQPQHF.

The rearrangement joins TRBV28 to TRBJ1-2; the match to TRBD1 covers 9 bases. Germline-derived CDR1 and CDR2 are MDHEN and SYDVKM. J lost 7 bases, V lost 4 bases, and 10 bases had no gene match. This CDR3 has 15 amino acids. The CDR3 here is CASSSAQGAPAGYTF. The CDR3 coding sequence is TGTGCCAGCAGTTCCGCACAGGGGGCCCCCGCTGGCTACACCTTC.

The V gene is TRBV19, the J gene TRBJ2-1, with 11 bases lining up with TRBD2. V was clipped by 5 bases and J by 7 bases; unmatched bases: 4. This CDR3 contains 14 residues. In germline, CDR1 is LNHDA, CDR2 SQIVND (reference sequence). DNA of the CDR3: TGTGCCAGTAGTCTCCGACTAGCGGGAAATGAGCAGTTCTTC. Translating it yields CASSLRLAGNEQFF. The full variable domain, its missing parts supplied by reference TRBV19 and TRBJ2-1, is DGGITQSPKYLFRKEGQNVTLSCEQNLNHDAMYWYRQDPGQGLRLIYYSQIVNDFQKGDIAEGYSVSREKKESFPLTVTSAQKNPTAFYLCASSLRLAGNEQFFGPGTRLTVL.

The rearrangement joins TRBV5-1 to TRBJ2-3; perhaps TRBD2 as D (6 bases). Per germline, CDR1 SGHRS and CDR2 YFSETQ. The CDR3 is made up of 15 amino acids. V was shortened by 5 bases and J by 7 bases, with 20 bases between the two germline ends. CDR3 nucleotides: TGCGCCAGCAGTTCTGGGACTGCAGCATTAAATACGCAGTATTTT. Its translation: CASSSGTAALNTQYF.

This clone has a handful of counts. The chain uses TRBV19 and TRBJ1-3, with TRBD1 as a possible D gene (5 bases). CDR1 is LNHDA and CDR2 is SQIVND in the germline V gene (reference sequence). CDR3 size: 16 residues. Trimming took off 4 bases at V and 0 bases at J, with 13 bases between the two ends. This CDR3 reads CASSTRGDFSGNTIYF. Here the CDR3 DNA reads TGTGCCAGTAGTACCAGAGGGGACTTCTCTGGAAACACCATATATTTT.

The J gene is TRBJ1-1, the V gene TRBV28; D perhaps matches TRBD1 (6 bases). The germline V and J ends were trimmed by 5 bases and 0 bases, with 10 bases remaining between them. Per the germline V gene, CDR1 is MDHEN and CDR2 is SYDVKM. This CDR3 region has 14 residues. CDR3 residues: CASSPGTMNTEAFF. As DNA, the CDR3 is TGTGCCAGCAGTCCCGGGACAATGAACACTGAAGCTTTCTTT.

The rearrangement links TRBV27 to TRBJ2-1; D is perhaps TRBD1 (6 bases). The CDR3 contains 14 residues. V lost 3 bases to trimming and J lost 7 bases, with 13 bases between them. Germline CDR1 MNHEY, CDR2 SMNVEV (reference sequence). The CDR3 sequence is CASSFSIQGNEQFF. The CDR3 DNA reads TGTGCCAGCAGTTTCTCAATACAGGGAAATGAGCAGTTCTTC.

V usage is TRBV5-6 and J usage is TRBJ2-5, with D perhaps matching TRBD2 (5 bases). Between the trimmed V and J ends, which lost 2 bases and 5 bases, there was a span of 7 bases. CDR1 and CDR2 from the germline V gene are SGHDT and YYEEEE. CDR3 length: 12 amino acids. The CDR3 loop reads CASSFGVETQYF. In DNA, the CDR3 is TGTGCCAGCAGCTTCGGGGTGGAGACCCAGTACTTC.

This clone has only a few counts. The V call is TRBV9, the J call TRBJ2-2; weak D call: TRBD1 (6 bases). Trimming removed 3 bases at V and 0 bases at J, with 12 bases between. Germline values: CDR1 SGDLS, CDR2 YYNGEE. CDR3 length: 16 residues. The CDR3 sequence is CASSEQGPSNTGELFF. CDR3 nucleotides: TGTGCCAGCAGCGAACAGGGACCTTCGAACACCGGGGAGCTGTTTTTT.

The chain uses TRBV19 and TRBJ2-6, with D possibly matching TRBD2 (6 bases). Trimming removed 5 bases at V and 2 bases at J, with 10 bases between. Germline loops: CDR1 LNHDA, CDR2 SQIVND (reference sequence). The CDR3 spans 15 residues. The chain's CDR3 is CASSLGRTGANVLTF. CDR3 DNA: TGTGCCAGTAGTTTGGGGAGGACTGGGGCCAACGTCCTGACTTTC.

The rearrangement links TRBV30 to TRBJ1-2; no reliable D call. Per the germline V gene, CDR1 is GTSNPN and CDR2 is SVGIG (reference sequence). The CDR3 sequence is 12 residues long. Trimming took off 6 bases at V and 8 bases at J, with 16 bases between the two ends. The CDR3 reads CACTSPPKGYTF. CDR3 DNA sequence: TGTGCCTGCACGTCCCCGCCTAAGGGCTACACCTTC.

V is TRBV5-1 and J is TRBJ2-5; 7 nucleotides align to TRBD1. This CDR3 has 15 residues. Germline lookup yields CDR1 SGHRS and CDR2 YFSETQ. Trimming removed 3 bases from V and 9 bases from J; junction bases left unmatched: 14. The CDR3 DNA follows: TGCGCCAGCAGCTCAAAATTCGACAGGGTCTATGCCCAGTACTTC. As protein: CASSSKFDRVYAQYF.

The CDR3 DNA is TGTGCCAGCAGTTTTTCGGCAGGGGGCTACGGCTACACCTTC. Residues: CASSFSAGGYGYTF. The rearrangement uses TRBV27 and TRBJ1-2; 8 bases match TRBD1. This CDR3 spans 14 amino acids. CDR1 is MNHEY, CDR2 SMNVEV, per germline (reference sequence). J gave up 8 bases and V 3 bases, and 8 bases lay outside the gene matches.

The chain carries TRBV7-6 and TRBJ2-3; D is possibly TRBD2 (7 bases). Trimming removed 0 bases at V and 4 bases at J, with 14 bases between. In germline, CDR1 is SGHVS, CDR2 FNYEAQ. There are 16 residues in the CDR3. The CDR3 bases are TGTGCCAGCAGCTTAGCGGTAGGGGGAGGGGCAGATACGCAGTATTTT. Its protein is CASSLAVGGGADTQYF.

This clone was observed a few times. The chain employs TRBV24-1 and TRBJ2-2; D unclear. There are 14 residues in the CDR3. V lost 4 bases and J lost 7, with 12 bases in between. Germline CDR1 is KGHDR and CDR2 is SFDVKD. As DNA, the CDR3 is TGTGCCACCAGTGAGGCACAGCCATTCGGGGAGCTGTTTTTT. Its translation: CATSEAQPFGELFF.